What follows are 19 T cell receptor beta chains derived from one specimen sequenced in a study of monozygotic twins with inflammatory bowel disease. TCRdb processed the 5' RACE reads again and assigns one entry to each CDR3 protein, with no DNA. This sample contains 300,000 to 350,000 distinct CDR3 sequences. Sequenced material: blood. Receptors were obtained from a human donor with ulcerative colitis or Crohn's disease, or a healthy co-twin of an affected twin (not recorded which).

The genes are TRBV9 and TRBJ1-1. Per the germline V gene, CDR1 is SGDLS and CDR2 is YYNGEE. The CDR3 extends over 14 amino acids. Here the CDR3 reads CASSVEAQNTEAFF.

This chain links TRBV5-5 with TRBJ2-5; TCRdb proposes TRBD2, but this gene call is untestable without DNA. The CDR3 length is 16 residues. Germline assignment: CDR1 SGHKS and CDR2 YYEKEE (reference sequence). The CDR3 protein is CASSDPGGLRGETQYF.

CDR3 in amino acids: CASSRTPVREQYF. The chain joins TRBV27 to TRBJ2-7; TCRdb indicates TRBD1, and absent DNA this call remains unverified. CDR3 length: 13 residues. Per germline, CDR1 MNHEY and CDR2 SMNVEV (reference sequence).

J is TRBJ1-2 and V is TRBV3-1. This CDR3 has 12 residues. Germline CDR1 is LGHDT and CDR2 is YNNKEL (reference sequence). The CDR3 sequence is CASSRGNYGYTF.

J is TRBJ2-1 and V is TRBV5-1; absent DNA, TCRdb's TRBD1 call cannot be checked. The germline V gene encodes CDR1 SGHRS and CDR2 YFSETQ. The CDR3 is 16 amino acids. CDR3 sequence reads: CASSRGTGDPYNEQFF.

V and J are TRBV29-1 and TRBJ2-5; TCRdb's D call, TRBD1, is unchecked because there is no DNA. This CDR3 is 13 amino acids long. CDR1 SQVTM and CDR2 ANQGSEA come from the germline V gene. CDR3 region: CSVNTGGQETQYF.

This chain connects TRBV27 to TRBJ2-6; absent DNA, TCRdb's TRBD1 call cannot be checked. The germline CDR1 and CDR2 sequences are MNHEY and SMNVEV (reference sequence). The CDR3 is made up of 16 amino acids. This CDR3 is CASSFRRGSGANVLTF.

The chain has TRBV10-3 and TRBJ2-1; TCRdb lists TRBD2, though no DNA is available to test this call. CDR3 length equals 16 residues. CDR1 and CDR2 (germline): ENHRY, SYGVKD. CDR3 region: CAIRKGLAGGQDEQFF.

The gene calls are TRBV5-1 and TRBJ2-1; checking the TCRdb D call of TRBD1 is not possible without DNA. Germline V CDR1 and CDR2: SGHRS, YFSETQ. The CDR3 extends over 16 amino acids. CDR3 sequence reads: CASSLEGAAVYNEQFF.

The chain has TRBV5-6 and TRBJ2-7. Germline loops: CDR1 SGHDT, CDR2 YYEEEE. The CDR3 is 14 amino acids. CDR3 region: CASSLGISTYEQYF.

The CDR3 loop reads CATSSRGLGARGTQYF. This rearrangement joins TRBV15 to TRBJ2-5; TCRdb's assignment of TRBD1 cannot be checked, as there is no DNA. This CDR3 has 16 amino acids. Germline assignment: CDR1 LNHNV and CDR2 YYDKDF (reference sequence).

The V gene is TRBV5-6, the J gene TRBJ2-7. Germline CDR1 is SGHDT and CDR2 is YYEEEE. The CDR3 totals 15 residues. This CDR3 is CASSFKDSRSYEQYF.

The rearrangement uses TRBV7-2 and TRBJ2-7; there is no DNA to check the TCRdb D call of TRBD2. The CDR3 is 16 amino acids. Germline-derived CDR1 and CDR2 are SGHTA and FQGNSA. This CDR3 reads CASSLGWDFRLSQQYF. Looking up the rest from reference TRBV7-2 and TRBJ2-7 gives the full variable domain: GAGVSQSPSNKVTEKGKDVELRCDPISGHTALYWYRQSLGQGLEFLIYFQGNSAPDKSGLPSDRFSAERTGGSVSTLTIQRTQQEDSAVYLCASSLGWDFRLSQQYFGPGTRLTVT.

The chain couples TRBV12-3 or TRBV12-4 to TRBJ1-2. This CDR3 contains 14 residues. The CDR3 sequence is CASRRTGSSAGYTF.

CDR3 in amino acids: CASSLFTDSEIYEQYF. The chain is built from TRBV5-6 and TRBJ2-7; no DNA is available, so the TRBD1 call from TCRdb remains unchecked. The CDR3 spans 16 residues. CDR1 is SGHDT and CDR2 is YYEEEE in the germline V gene. Full variable domain (missing parts from reference TRBV5-6 and TRBJ2-7): DAGVTQSPTHLIKTRGQQVTLRCSPKSGHDTVSWYQQALGQGPQFIFQYYEEEERQRGNFPDRFSGHQFPNYSSELNVNALLLGDSALYLCASSLFTDSEIYEQYFGPGTRLTVT.

The chain joins TRBV7-2 to TRBJ2-7. Germline V gives CDR1 SGHTA, CDR2 FQGNSA. The CDR3 length is 13 residues. CDR3 region: CASSLAGLAKGYF.

The chain is built from TRBV12-3 or TRBV12-4 and TRBJ2-7; TCRdb gives TRBD1 as the D gene, but with no DNA this cannot be confirmed. There are 15 residues in the CDR3. The CDR3: CASSSRDRGPYEQYF.

V gene TRBV10-3 combines with J gene TRBJ2-6; the TRBD2 assignment by TCRdb is unverifiable without DNA. This CDR3 is built from 17 residues. The germline CDR1 and CDR2 sequences are ENHRY and SYGVKD. CDR3 in amino acids: CAIRPTPATAGANVLTF.

The chain is built from TRBV4-3 and TRBJ2-1; TCRdb returns TRBD2, unconfirmable since there is no DNA. Looked up from germline, CDR1 is LGHNA and CDR2 is YSLEER. This CDR3 is 15 amino acids long. The CDR3 region is CASSSNRAVYNEQFF.